In its sample, the clone carrying this T cell receptor (beta chain) was seen many times. As yet, its antigen is unknown. These data come from a study of neurological immune-mediated disorders. Study conclusions and caveats: There were no CDR3 amino acid sequences shared by expanded clones across subjects, a result suggesting private repertoires in all groups.

5'RACE with 10-nucleotide random UMIs generated the cDNA. TCRdb reprocessed the 5' RACE reads via MiXCR and lists one record per CDR3 protein. The sample has some 19,000 distinct CDR3 sequences; 17% are singletons. The CDR3 runs to 16 residues. Germline CDR1 and CDR2: SGHVS and FQNEAQ. The V and J ends lost 4 bases and 2 bases, in that order; junction bases with no gene match: 4. The V and J genes are TRBV7-8 and TRBJ2-1, with 11 bases that match TRBD2. The TCR comes from a woman aged 18-29 years with multiple sclerosis. The sequenced material came from CD8+ T cells from blood. This CDR3 is CASSWNSGRAYNEQFF. The CDR3 nucleotides read TGTGCCAGCAGCTGGAATAGCGGGAGGGCCTACAATGAGCAGTTCTTC. The complete variable domain, with remaining parts taken from reference TRBV7-8 and TRBJ2-1, reads GAGVSQSPRYKVAKRGQDVALRCDPISGHVSLFWYQQALGQGPEFLTYFQNEAQLDKSGLPSDRFFAERPEGSVSTLKIQRTQQEDSAVYLCASSWNSGRAYNEQFFGPGTRLTVL.